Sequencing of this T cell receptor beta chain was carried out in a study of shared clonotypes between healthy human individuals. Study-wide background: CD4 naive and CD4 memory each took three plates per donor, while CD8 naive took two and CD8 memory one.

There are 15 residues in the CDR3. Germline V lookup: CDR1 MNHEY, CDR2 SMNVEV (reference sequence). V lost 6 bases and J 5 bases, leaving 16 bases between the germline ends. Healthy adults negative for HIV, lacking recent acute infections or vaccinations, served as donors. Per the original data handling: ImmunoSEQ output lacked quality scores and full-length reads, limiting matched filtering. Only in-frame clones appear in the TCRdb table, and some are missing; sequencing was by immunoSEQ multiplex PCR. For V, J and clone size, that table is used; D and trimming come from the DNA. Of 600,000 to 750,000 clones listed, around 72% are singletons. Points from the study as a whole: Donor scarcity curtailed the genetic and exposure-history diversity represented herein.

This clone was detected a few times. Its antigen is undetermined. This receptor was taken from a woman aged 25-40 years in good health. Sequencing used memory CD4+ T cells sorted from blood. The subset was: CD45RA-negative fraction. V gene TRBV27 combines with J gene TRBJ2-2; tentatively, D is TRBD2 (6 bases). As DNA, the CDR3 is TGTGCCAGCAGCAGGGACCAACGGGGGACCGGGGAGCTGTTTTTT. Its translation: CASSRDQRGTGELFF.